This T cell receptor (beta chain) was profiled in a study of shared clonotypes between healthy human individuals. Each of the donors was a healthy adult who was HIV-negative and had not had a recent acute infection or vaccination. CDR1 and CDR2 from the germline V gene are MNHNS and SASEGT. Trimming left V 2 bases short and J 6 bases short, with 5 bases between. The CDR3 sequence is 12 residues long. Genomic DNA (from each subset) was split evenly across several immunoSEQ plates. DNA at 200 ng, tens of thousands of T cell genomes, went into sorted-subset replicate PCRs. In the source study's methods: Without quality scores, immunoSEQ junctional reads could not be filtered like full-length reads. The assay was immunoSEQ multiplex PCR, and TCRdb's table has in-frame clones only and misses some. V and J calls and clone size are copied from that table; D and trimming were computed from the DNA. The repertoire holds hundreds of thousands of clones, with less than 96% as singletons.

The sequenced sample was naive CD4+ T cells sorted from blood. The sample's subset: CD45RA+ positively selected. The rearrangement joins TRBV6-1 to TRBJ1-5; D is undetermined. This TCR was recovered from a woman aged 25 to 45 in good health. The chain's CDR3 is CASSEIAQPQHF. The CDR3 DNA is TGTGCCAGCAGTGAAATTGCTCAGCCCCAGCATTTT.